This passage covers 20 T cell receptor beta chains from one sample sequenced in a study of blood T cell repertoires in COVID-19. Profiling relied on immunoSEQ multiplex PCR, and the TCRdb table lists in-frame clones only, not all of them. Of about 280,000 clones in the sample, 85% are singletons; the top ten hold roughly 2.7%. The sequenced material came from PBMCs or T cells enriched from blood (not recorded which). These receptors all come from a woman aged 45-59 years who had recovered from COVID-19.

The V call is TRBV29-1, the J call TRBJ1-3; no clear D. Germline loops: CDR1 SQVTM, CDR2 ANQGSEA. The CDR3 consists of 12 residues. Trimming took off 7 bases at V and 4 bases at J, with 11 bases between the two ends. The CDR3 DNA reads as TGCAGCGCGCAGAACCCGGGAAACACCATATATTTT. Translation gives CSAQNPGNTIYF.

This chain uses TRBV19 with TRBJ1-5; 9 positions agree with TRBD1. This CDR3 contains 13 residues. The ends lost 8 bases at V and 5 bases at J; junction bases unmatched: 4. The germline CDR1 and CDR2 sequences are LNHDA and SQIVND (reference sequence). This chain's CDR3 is CASLQGAHQPQHF. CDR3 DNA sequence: TGTGCCAGTTTACAGGGGGCTCATCAGCCCCAGCATTTT.

The CDR3 sequence is CASSYFASGLNNEQFF. The CDR3 DNA sequence: TGTGCCAGCAGTTACTTCGCTAGCGGGTTGAACAATGAGCAGTTCTTC. The chain has TRBV6-2 or TRBV6-3 and TRBJ2-1; TRBD2 matches at 8 bases. The CDR3 loop spans 16 amino acids. Germline V gives CDR1 MNHEY, CDR2 SVGEGT. The J segment lost 5 bases and the V segment lost 1 base, leaving 7 bases of the junction unmatched.

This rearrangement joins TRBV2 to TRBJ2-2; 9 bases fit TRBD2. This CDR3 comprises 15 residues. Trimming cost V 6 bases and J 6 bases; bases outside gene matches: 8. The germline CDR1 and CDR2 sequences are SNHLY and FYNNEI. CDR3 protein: CASSGGVAGAGELFF. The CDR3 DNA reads TGTGCCAGCAGCGGTGGGGTAGCGGGAGCCGGGGAGCTGTTTTTT.

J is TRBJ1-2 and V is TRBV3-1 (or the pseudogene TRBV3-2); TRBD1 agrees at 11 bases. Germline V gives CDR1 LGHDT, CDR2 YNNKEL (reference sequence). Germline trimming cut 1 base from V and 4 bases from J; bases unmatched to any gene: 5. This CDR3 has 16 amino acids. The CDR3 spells CASSQAGTGGSYGYTF. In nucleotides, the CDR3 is TGTGCCAGCAGCCAAGCCGGGACAGGGGGGAGCTATGGCTACACCTTC.

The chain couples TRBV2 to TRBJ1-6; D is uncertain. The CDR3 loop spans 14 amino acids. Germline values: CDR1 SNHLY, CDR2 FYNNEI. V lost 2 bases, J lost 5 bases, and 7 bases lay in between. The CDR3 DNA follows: TGTGCCAGCAGTGAACGGGGAGATAATTCACCCCTCCACTTT. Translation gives CASSERGDNSPLHF.

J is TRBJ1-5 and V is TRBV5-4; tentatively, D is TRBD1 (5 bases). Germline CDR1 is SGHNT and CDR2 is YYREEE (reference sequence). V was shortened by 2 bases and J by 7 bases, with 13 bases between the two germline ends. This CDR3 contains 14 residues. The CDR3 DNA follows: TGTGCCAGCAGCTTTCGGGGGTCTGGGCAGCCCCAGCATTTT. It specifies CASSFRGSGQPQHF.

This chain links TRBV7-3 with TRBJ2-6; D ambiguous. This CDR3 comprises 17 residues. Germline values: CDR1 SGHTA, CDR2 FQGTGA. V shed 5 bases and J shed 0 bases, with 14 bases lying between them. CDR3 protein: CASSPDGDLSGANVLTF. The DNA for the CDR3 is TGTGCCAGCAGCCCAGACGGAGACCTCTCTGGGGCCAACGTCCTGACTTTC.

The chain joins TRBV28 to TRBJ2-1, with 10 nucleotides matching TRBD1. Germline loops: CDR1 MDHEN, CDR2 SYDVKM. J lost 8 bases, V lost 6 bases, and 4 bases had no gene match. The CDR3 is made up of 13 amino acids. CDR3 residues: CASRRQGAYEQFF. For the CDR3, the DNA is TGTGCCAGCAGGCGACAGGGGGCTTATGAGCAGTTCTTC.

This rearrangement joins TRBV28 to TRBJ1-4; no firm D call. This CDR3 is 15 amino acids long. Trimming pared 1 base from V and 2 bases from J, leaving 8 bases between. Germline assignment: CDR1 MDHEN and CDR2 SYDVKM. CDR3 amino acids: CASSLFAGTNEKLFF. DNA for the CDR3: TGTGCCAGCAGTTTATTCGCGGGGACTAATGAAAAACTGTTTTTT.

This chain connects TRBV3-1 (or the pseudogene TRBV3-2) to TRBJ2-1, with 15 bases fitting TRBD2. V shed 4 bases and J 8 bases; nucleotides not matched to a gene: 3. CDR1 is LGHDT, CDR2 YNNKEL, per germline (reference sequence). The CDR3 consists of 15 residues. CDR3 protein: CASSRTSGGAYEQFF. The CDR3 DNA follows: TGTGCCAGCAGCCGGACTAGCGGGGGGGCCTATGAGCAGTTCTTC.

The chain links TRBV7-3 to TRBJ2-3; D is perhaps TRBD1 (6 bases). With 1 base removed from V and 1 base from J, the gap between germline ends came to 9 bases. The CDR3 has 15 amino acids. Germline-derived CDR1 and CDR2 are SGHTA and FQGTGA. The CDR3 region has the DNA TGTGCCAGCAGCTTAAATCCAGGGGGCACAGATACGCAGTATTTT. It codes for CASSLNPGGTDTQYF.

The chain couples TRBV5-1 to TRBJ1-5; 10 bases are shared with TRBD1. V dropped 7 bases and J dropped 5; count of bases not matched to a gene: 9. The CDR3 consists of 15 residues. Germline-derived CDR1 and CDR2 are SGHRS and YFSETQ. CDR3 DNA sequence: TGCGCCAGCCACCCCGGGACAGGGGCCTATCAGCCCCAGCATTTT. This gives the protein CASHPGTGAYQPQHF. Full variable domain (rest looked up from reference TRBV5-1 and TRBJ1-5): KAGVTQTPRYLIKTRGQQVTLSCSPISGHRSVSWYQQTPGQGLQFLFEYFSETQRNKGNFPGRFSGRQFSNSRSEMNVSTLELGDSALYLCASHPGTGAYQPQHFGDGTRLSIL.

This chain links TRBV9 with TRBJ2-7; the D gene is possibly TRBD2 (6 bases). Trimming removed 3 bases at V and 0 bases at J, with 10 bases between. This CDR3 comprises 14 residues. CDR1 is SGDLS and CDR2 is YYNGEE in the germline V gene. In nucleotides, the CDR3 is TGTGCCAGCAGCGCGGGACTGCGCTCCTACGAGCAGTACTTC. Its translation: CASSAGLRSYEQYF.

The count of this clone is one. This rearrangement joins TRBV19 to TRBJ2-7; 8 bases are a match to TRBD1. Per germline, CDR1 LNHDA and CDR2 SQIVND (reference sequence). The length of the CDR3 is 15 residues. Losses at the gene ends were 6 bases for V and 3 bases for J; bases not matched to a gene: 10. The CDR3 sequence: CASSAAGQDSYEQYF. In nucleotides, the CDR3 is TGTGCCAGTAGCGCCGCGGGACAGGATAGCTACGAGCAGTACTTC.

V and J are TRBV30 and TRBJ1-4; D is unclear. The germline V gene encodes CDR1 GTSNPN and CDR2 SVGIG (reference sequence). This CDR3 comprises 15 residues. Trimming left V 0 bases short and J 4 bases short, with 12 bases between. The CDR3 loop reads CAWSVRPGLNEKLFF. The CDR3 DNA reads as TGTGCCTGGAGTGTACGGCCGGGTCTTAATGAAAAACTGTTTTTT.

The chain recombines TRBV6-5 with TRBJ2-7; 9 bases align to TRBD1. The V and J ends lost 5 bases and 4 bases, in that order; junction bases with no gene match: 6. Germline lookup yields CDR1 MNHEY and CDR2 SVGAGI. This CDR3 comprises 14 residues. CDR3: CASSRGQGKYEQYF. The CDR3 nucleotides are TGTGCCAGCAGTAGGGGACAGGGAAAATACGAGCAGTACTTC.

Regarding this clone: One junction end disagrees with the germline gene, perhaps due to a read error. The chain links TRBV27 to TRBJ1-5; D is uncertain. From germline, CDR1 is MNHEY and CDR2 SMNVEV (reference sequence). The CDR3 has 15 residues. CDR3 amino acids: CASSSGTSQDQLQHF. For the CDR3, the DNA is TGTGCCAGCAGTTCCGGCACTAGCCAAGATCAGCTCCAGCATTTT.

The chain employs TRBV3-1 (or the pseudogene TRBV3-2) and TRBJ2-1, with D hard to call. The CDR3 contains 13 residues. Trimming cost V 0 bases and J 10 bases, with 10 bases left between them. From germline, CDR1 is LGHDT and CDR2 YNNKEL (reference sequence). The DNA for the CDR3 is TGTGCCAGCAGCCAAGAGATGCACTCCGAGCAGTTCTTC. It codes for CASSQEMHSEQFF.

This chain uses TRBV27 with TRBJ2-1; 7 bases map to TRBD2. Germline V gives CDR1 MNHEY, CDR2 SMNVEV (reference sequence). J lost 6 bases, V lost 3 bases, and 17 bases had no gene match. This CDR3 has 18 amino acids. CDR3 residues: CASSLGLADPVGGNEQFF. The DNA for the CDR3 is TGTGCCAGCAGTTTGGGGCTAGCGGATCCCGTGGGGGGCAATGAGCAGTTCTTC.